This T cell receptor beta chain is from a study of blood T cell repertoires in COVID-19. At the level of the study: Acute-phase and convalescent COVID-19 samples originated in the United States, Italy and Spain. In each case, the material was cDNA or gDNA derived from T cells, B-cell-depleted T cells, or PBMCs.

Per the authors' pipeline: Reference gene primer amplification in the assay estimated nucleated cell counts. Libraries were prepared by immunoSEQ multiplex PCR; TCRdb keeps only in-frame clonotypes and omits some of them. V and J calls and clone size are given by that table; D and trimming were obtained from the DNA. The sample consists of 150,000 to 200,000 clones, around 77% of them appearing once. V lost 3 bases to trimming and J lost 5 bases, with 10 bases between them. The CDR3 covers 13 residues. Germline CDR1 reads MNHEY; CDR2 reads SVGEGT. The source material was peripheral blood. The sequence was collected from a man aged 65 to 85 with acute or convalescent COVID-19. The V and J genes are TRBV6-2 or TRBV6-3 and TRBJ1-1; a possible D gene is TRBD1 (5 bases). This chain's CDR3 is CASSYAGGTEAFF. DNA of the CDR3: TGTGCCAGCAGTTATGCGGGGGGAACTGAAGCTTTCTTT.